The rows below give T cell receptor beta chains drawn from one sample of a study of post-analysis software for immune sequencing data. TCRdb used MiXCR to reprocess the PCR reads, holding one entry per CDR3 protein. The profile shows approximately 360,000 distinct CDR3 sequences, less than 35% of them singletons. Sequencing used blood. The receptors were sampled from a girl between 5 and 17 years old with multiple sclerosis. The CDR3 runs from the conserved cysteine through the conserved F or W. The D gene is left open where the match is weak. A clone size is listed for some rows: how often the clone was seen (once, few, many), or a class if it is expanded.

v_gene	abundance	d_gene	j_gene	CDR3nt	CDR3aa
TRBV6-2/TRBV6-3	-	-	TRBJ2-1	TGTGCCAGCAGTGGGCCCAACAATGAGCAGTTCTTC	CASSGPNNEQFF
TRBV20-1	many	-	TRBJ2-3	TGCAGTGCTAGAGATCGACGGGGGACAGATACGCAGTATTTT	CSARDRRGTDTQYF
TRBV20-1	-	TRBD2	TRBJ2-3	TGCAGTGCTAGAGCGGGGGGAAGAGATGCGCAGTATTTT	CSARAGGRDAQYF
TRBV20-1	-	-	TRBJ2-3	TGCAGTGGAAGGGGACCGGGGCTAGCGACAGATACGCAGTATTTT	CSGRGPGLATDTQYF
TRBV7-9	few	-	TRBJ1-1	TGTGCCAGCAGCTTTAGAGGGACGGGGAACACTGAAGCTTTCTTT	CASSFRGTGNTEAFF
TRBV6-6	-	-	TRBJ1-5	TGTGCCAGCAGTTACAGAGGCCAGAATCAGCCCCAGCATTTT	CASSYRGQNQPQHF
TRBV12-3/TRBV12-4	-	TRBD1	TRBJ1-4	TGTGCCAGCAGTCGGACAGGGGGGGATGAAAAACTGTTTTTT	CASSRTGGDEKLFF
TRBV7-9	few	-	TRBJ1-5	TGTGCCAGCAGCTTAGCGCATCAGCCCCAGCATTTT	CASSLAHQPQHF
TRBV12-3/TRBV12-4	-	-	TRBJ2-1	TGTGCCAGCAGTTTGGCCAGCAATGAGCAGTTCTTC	CASSLASNEQFF
TRBV5-1	-	-	TRBJ2-7	TGCGCCAGCAGCCCCGGTGTTTTCGAGCAGTACTTC	CASSPGVFEQYF
TRBV20-1	-	-	TRBJ2-1	TGCAGTGCTGATTGGGGGCTCCCTAAAGATGAGCAGTTCTTC	CSADWGLPKDEQFF
TRBV13	few	-	TRBJ1-1	TGTGCCAGCAGCTTAGGCCAGGCAGGATCGAGCGCTTTCTTT	CASSLGQAGSSAFF
TRBV7-2	-	-	TRBJ1-2	TGTGCCAGCAGCTTAGGAACTCTGGAGGCTGGCTACACCTTC	CASSLGTLEAGYTF
TRBV5-5	-	TRBD2	TRBJ2-1	TGTGCCAGCAGTCACGGGGGAGCGGGGGAGAACAATGAGCAGTTCTTC	CASSHGGAGENNEQFF
TRBV12-3/TRBV12-4	-	-	TRBJ2-7	TGTGCCAGCAGTTTAGCGTATCCCAAATACGAGCAGTACTTC	CASSLAYPKYEQYF
TRBV7-2	few	TRBD1	TRBJ2-5	TGTGCCAGCAGCCAACAGGGGGCGACCAACCAAGAGACCCAGTACTTC	CASSQQGATNQETQYF
TRBV12-3/TRBV12-4	few	TRBD2	TRBJ2-7	TGTGCCAGCAGTTTAACTAGCGGGATGAGCTCCTACGAGCAGTACTTC	CASSLTSGMSSYEQYF
TRBV28	-	TRBD1	TRBJ1-2	TGTGCCAGCAGTTCCCTTAGGACAGGGTCTAACGGCTACACCTTC	CASSSLRTGSNGYTF
TRBV7-9	few	-	TRBJ2-7	TGTGCCAGCAGCTTGATGAACGAGCAGTACTTC	CASSLMNEQYF
TRBV9	-	TRBD1	TRBJ1-4	TGTGCCAGCAGCTCCCGAGCAGGGGGGGTTGGACTGTTTTTT	CASSSRAGGVGLFF
TRBV7-8	few	TRBD1	TRBJ1-5	TGTGCCAGCAGCTTCCTCGAAAGACAGGGCGGGCAGCCCCAGCATTTT	CASSFLERQGGQPQHF
TRBV7-9	few	TRBD2	TRBJ2-7	TGTGCCAGCAGCTTGCGCCCGACTAGCGGGGGGCCCATCTCCTACGAGCAGTACTTC	CASSLRPTSGGPISYEQYF
TRBV20-1	-	-	TRBJ1-4	TGCAGTGCCACGGACAGCTGGGACGCGACTAATGAAAAACTGTTTTTT	CSATDSWDATNEKLFF
TRBV6-1	few	TRBD2	TRBJ2-1	TGTGCCAGCAGGATAGCGGGGGGGCGCGTAAATGAGCAGTTCTTC	CASRIAGGRVNEQFF
TRBV20-1	-	-	TRBJ2-4	TGCAGTGCTAGAGGTCAGACTGATTTCATAGCCAAAAACATTCAGTACTTC	CSARGQTDFIAKNIQYF
TRBV12-3/TRBV12-4	-	-	TRBJ2-3	TGTGCCAGCAGTGCCCCAGGGTCAGATACGCAGTATTTT	CASSAPGSDTQYF
TRBV3-1	once	-	TRBJ1-6	TGTGCCAGCAGCGAGGACACTTCACCCCTCCACTTT	CASSEDTSPLHF
TRBV21-1	-	-	TRBJ2-5	TGTGCCAGCAGCAAAGTTGAGGCGGGGAGGGAGACCCAGTACTTC	CASSKVEAGRETQYF
TRBV12-3/TRBV12-4	-	-	TRBJ1-4	TGTGCCAGCAGACAAGGACCAACTAATGAAAAACTGTTTTTT	CASRQGPTNEKLFF
TRBV25-1	-	TRBD1	TRBJ1-5	TGTGCCAGCAGTGGGACAGGGTCGAAGGGAAGCAATCAGCCCCAGCATTTT	CASSGTGSKGSNQPQHF
TRBV12-3/TRBV12-4	-	-	TRBJ1-2	TGTGCCAGCGCCGAACAGGGCGCATGGTATGGCTACACCTTC	CASAEQGAWYGYTF
TRBV14	few	-	TRBJ2-3	TGTGCCAGCAGCCCCATGGGCTGGGGTAGGAGAGGCACAGATACGCAGTATTTT	CASSPMGWGRRGTDTQYF
TRBV7-8	-	-	TRBJ1-2	TGTGCCAGCAGCTTGGGGTACATCGGGGATCTCAGCTACACCTTC	CASSLGYIGDLSYTF
TRBV5-1	-	-	TRBJ2-5	TGCGCCAGCAGCTTGGGCAACGGACCGTCGAGACAAGAGACCCAGTACTTC	CASSLGNGPSRQETQYF
TRBV10-1	few	TRBD1	TRBJ2-5	TGCGCCAGCAGTGAGGGGACAGGCGGAAACCAAGAGACCCAGTACTTC	CASSEGTGGNQETQYF
TRBV19	few	TRBD1	TRBJ2-7	TGTGCCAGTAGTAACGGACAGGGCTACGAGCAGTACTTC	CASSNGQGYEQYF
TRBV11-2	-	TRBD1	TRBJ2-7	TGTGCCAGCAGCTTAGTAGGGGGCTGGGACAGGGGTGGCGAGCAGTACTTC	CASSLVGGWDRGGEQYF
TRBV12-3/TRBV12-4	-	TRBD2	TRBJ2-2	TGTGCCAGCAGTTTTGGGGTTGAAGGTAGCGGGGGCCTTAACACCGGGGAGCTGTTTTTT	CASSFGVEGSGGLNTGELFF
TRBV7-9	few	-	TRBJ2-7	TGTGCCAGCAGCTCCCCAGGACCCTTAAAATCCTACGAGCAGTACTTC	CASSSPGPLKSYEQYF
TRBV27	-	TRBD1	TRBJ1-6	TGTGCCAGTGGGACAGGGAATAATTCACCCCTCCACTTT	CASGTGNNSPLHF
TRBV12-3/TRBV12-4	few	TRBD1	TRBJ2-4	TGTGCCAGCAAGACAGGGGGGGGAAACATTCAGTACTTC	CASKTGGGNIQYF
TRBV20-1	-	TRBD1	TRBJ1-5	TGCAGTGCTAGTCTGACAGGGGCGAATCAGCCCCAGCATTTT	CSASLTGANQPQHF
TRBV29-1	-	-	TRBJ1-2	TGCAGCGTTGGGGGCGGCGGAGGCTACACCTTC	CSVGGGGGYTF
TRBV20-1	few	-	TRBJ2-5	TGCAGTGCTAGAGCTCTAGCACCCGGGCTCCCCCAAGAGACCCAGTACTTC	CSARALAPGLPQETQYF
TRBV20-1	-	TRBD1	TRBJ2-7	TGCAGTGCATCGGACAGGGGGCGCAGTTACGAGCAGTACTTC	CSASDRGRSYEQYF
TRBV12-3/TRBV12-4	-	-	TRBJ2-2	TGTGCCAGCAGTTTACGACTTCAGGGGACCGGGGAGCTGTTTTTT	CASSLRLQGTGELFF
TRBV4-3	-	-	TRBJ2-5	TGCGCCAGCAGCCTAAAAAATGGCCGCCAAGAGACCCAGTACTTC	CASSLKNGRQETQYF
TRBV20-1	-	-	TRBJ2-1	TGCAGTGCTCAGGGACTTCCGAGGTACAATGAGCAGTTCTTC	CSAQGLPRYNEQFF
TRBV6-5	-	-	TRBJ1-1	TGTGCCAGCAGTTTGGGTACACGGAACACTGAAGCTTTCTTT	CASSLGTRNTEAFF
TRBV4-1	few	TRBD1	TRBJ1-2	TGCGCCAGCAGCCGGGACAGGGGGTTAAGCGGCTACACCTTC	CASSRDRGLSGYTF
TRBV29-1	-	-	TRBJ2-1	TGCAGCGCCCCGAAAGGGGGAACCTACAATGAGCAGTTCTTC	CSAPKGGTYNEQFF
TRBV7-2	-	TRBD1	TRBJ2-3	TGTGCCAGCAGCTTAGCCGGGACAGGGAGATCAGATACGCAGTATTTT	CASSLAGTGRSDTQYF
TRBV18	few	TRBD1	TRBJ2-7	TGTGCCAGCTCACCAGGAGCGACAGGGGCCTACGAGCAGTACTTC	CASSPGATGAYEQYF
TRBV5-1	-	TRBD1	TRBJ2-5	TGCGTCAGCAGCCCCGGGACAGGGGAAGAGACCCAGTACTTC	CVSSPGTGEETQYF
TRBV20-1	few	TRBD1	TRBJ2-7	TGCAGTGCTAGACCGGGACAGCACTACGAGCAGTACTTC	CSARPGQHYEQYF
TRBV28	-	-	TRBJ2-5	TGTGCCAGCAGTTTAGGGACCACAGGGTCCCAAGAGACCCAGTACTTC	CASSLGTTGSQETQYF
TRBV7-6	-	TRBD1	TRBJ2-7	TGTGCCAGCAGCTTGACAGGGGGCGGCGAGCAGTACTTC	CASSLTGGGEQYF
TRBV24-1	-	-	TRBJ2-3	TGTGCCACCGAGGGGGAGGGAACAGATACGCAGTATTTT	CATEGEGTDTQYF
TRBV4-1	-	-	TRBJ2-3	TGCGCCAGCAGCCAAGTCGAGGTCGATACGCAGTATTTT	CASSQVEVDTQYF